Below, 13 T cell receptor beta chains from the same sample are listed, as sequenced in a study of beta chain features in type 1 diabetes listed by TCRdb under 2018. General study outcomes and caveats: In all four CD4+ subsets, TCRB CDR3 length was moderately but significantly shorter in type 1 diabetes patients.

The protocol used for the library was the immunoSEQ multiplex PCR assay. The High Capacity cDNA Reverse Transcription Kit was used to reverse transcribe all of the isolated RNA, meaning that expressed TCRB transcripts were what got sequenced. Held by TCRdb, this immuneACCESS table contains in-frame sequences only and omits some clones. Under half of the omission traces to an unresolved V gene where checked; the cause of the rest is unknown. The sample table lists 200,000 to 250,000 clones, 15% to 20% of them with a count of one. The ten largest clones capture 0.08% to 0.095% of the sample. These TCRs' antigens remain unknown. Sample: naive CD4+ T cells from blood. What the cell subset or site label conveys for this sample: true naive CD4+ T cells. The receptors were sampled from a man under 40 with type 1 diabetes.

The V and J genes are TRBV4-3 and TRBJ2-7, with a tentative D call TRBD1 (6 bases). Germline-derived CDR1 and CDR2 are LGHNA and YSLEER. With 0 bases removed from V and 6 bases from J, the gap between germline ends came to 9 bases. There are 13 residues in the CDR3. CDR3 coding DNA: TGCGCCAGCAGCCAAGAACAGGGATCCGAGCAGTACTTC. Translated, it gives CASSQEQGSEQYF.

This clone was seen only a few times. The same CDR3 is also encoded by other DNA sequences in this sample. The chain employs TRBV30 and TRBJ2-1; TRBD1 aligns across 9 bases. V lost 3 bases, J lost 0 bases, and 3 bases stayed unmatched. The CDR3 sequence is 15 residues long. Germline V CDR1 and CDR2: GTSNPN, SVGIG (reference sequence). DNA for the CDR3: TGTGCCTGGAGCCCGGGACAGGGCTCCTACAATGAGCAGTTCTTC. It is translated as CAWSPGQGSYNEQFF.

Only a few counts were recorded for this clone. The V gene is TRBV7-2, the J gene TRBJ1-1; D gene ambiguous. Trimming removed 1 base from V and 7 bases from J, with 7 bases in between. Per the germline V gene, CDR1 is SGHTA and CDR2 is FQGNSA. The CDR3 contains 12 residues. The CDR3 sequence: CASSLVKGEAFF. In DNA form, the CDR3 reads TGTGCCAGCAGCTTAGTTAAAGGTGAAGCTTTCTTT.

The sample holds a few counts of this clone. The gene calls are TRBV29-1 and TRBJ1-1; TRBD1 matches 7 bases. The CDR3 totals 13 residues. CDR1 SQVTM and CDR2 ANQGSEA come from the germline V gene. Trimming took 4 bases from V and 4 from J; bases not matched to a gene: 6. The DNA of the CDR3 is TGCAGCGTTGTGGAGGGGGCGGGCACTGAAGCTTTCTTT. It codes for CSVVEGAGTEAFF.

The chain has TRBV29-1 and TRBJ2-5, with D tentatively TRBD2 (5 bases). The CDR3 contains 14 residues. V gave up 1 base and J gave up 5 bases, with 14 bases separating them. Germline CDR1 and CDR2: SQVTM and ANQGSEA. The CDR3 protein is CSVEGSSESETQYF. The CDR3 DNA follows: TGCAGCGTTGAAGGGAGTAGCGAGAGTGAGACCCAGTACTTC.

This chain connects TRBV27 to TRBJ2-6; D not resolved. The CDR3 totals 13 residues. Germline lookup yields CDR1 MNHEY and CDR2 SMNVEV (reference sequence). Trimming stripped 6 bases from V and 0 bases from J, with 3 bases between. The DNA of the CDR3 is TGTGCCAGCAGGGACTCTGGGGCCAACGTCCTGACTTTC. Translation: CASRDSGANVLTF.

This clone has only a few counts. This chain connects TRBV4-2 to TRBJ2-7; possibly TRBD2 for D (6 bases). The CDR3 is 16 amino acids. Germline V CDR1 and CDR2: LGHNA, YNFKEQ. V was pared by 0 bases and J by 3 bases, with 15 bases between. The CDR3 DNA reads TGTGCCAGCAGCCAAGATATGCGGGATGAAATCTACGAGCAGTACTTC. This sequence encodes CASSQDMRDEIYEQYF.

The CDR3 loop is CASSLFGGTQETQYF. Here the CDR3 DNA reads TGCGCCAGCAGCTTGTTCGGCGGGACTCAAGAGACCCAGTACTTC. This rearrangement joins TRBV5-1 to TRBJ2-5; D is possibly TRBD2 (6 bases). Germline-derived CDR1 and CDR2 are SGHRS and YFSETQ. Trimming shortened V by 1 base and J by 2 bases, and 12 bases separated the two germline ends. The CDR3 runs 15 residues.

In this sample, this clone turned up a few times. CDR3 sequence (DNA): TGTGCCAGCAGCGTCACAGCCTCGACATACGAGCAGTACTTC. Encoded protein: CASSVTASTYEQYF. The V call is TRBV9, the J call TRBJ2-7; D unresolved. The CDR3 length is 14 residues. V was trimmed by 2 bases and J by 4 bases, leaving 13 bases between them. Looked up from germline, CDR1 is SGDLS and CDR2 is YYNGEE. The full variable domain, its missing parts supplied by reference TRBV9 and TRBJ2-7, is DSGVTQTPKHLITATGQRVTLRCSPRSGDLSVYWYQQSLDQGLQFLIQYYNGEERAKGNILERFSAQQFPDLHSELNLSSLELGDSALYFCASSVTASTYEQYFGPGTRLTVT.

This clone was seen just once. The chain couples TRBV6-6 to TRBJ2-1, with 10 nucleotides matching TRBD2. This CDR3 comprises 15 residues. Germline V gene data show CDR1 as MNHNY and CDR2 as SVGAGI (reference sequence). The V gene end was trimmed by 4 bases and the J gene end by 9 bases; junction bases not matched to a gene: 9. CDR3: CASSWKREGRGEQFF. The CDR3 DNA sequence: TGTGCCAGCAGTTGGAAGCGGGAGGGCCGTGGTGAGCAGTTCTTC.

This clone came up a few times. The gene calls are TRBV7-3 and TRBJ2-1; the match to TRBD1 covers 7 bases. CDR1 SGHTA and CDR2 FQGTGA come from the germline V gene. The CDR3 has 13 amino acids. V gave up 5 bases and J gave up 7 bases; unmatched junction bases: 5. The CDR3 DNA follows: TGTGCCAGCAGCCCAACGACAGGGAATGAGCAGTTCTTC. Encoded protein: CASSPTTGNEQFF.

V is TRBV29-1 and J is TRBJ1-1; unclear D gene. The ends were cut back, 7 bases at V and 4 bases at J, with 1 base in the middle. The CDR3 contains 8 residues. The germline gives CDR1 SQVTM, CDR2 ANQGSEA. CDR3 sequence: CSATEAFF. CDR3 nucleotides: TGCAGCGCCACTGAAGCTTTCTTT.

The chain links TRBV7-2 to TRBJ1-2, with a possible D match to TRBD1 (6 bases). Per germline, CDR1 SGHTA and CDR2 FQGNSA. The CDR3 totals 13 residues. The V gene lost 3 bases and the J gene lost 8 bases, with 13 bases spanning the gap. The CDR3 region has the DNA TGTGCCAGCAGCTTTGGACAGTTTGAGGGCTACACCTTC. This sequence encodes CASSFGQFEGYTF.